This T cell receptor (beta chain) derives from a study of CD8+CD57+ T cells in acquired aplastic anemia (dated by TCRdb to between 2018 and 2020). Background on the whole study: On average, sorted CD4+ and CD8+ cells yielded 3.2 ug of extracted DNA, with a range of about 0.19 to 30 ug. A CD8+CD57+ expansion meant a frequency higher than the mean frequency seen in healthy subjects.

Genomic DNA was used as template for profiling of TCR beta VDJ combinations and CDR3 sequences. An Illumina HiSeq 2000 was used for TCR repertoire sequencing. The source study handled its data this way. TRBV/TRBJ rearrangement plots, CDR3 size and DJ length profiles, and Simpson's diversity index were used to assess repertoires. The most abundant DNA sequence in the deep sequencing data was taken as the immunodominant clone. CDR3 amino acid sequences were checked for sharing between subjects and were compared against published repertoires and the VDJdb database. TCRdb ran its own pipeline on the public reads, namely fastp trimming at Q25 and MiXCR clone calling, and kept in-frame beta chains. One record per CDR3 amino acid sequence lists the most common genes and DNA. TCRdb, not the authors, supplied the V and J calls. The sample profile shows about 160,000 distinct CDR3 sequences; 40% to 50% of them were found once. About 3% of the sample comes from the top ten.

The patients picked for sequencing were ones in whom flow cytometry had shown an expansion of CD8+CD57+ cells. Severe acquired aplastic anemia was diagnosed in all patients according to International Study of Aplastic Anemia and Agranulocytosis and Camitta criteria. At the time blood was sampled, none of the patients had received any therapy. In this study, sorted CD4+ and CD8+ T cells from the blood of healthy subjects and of severe aplastic anemia patients had their TCR repertoires deep-sequenced. Patients were enrolled in the USA under clinicaltrials.gov protocols 00001620, 01623167, 00001397, 00071045, 00081523 and 00961064. Ficoll-Paque density gradient centrifugation was used to isolate peripheral blood mononuclear cells. Before DNA was extracted, CD4+ and CD8+ T cells were sorted using either FACS or magnetic beads. A few counts support this clonotype. Its antigen has not been determined. No quality values exist for individual bases; no much larger clone is one base distant.

On the study overall, not on this receptor specifically: Around 28 CD8+ CDR3 sequences were found to be shared between patients and controls, but these sequences appeared to be highly expressed in patients and within the immunodominant clones of the patients. Between patients and healthy controls, no significant difference in CD8+ Simpson's diversity was found (P=0.060).

Germline trimming amounts to 3 bases on V and 3 bases on J, with 10 as the count of junction bases outside the gene matches. The CDR3 runs 16 amino acids, cysteine and phenylalanine included. The CDR3 DNA has 48 bases and is translated from base 1. For CDR1 and CDR2, the germline V gene lists SGHAT and FQNNGV. The TCR was taken from a human donor with aplastic anemia. This chain joins TRBV11-2 to TRBJ2-7, and 8 bases in between align with TRBD2. The sequenced sample was sorted CD4+, CD8+, or CD8+CD57+ T cells (not recorded which) from PBMCs. The DNA sequence reads TGTGCCAGCAGCTTGGAGCGGGGGACGGAGATCTACGAGCAGTACTTC. This encodes CASSLERGTEIYEQYF.